This section outlines one TCR beta chain sequence together with its context. In Cohort 3, a recovered donor had either two negative PCRs, clearance, or symptom resolution. Original analysis: Amplification of reference gene primers was used by the study to estimate nucleated cell counts. Profiling relied on immunoSEQ multiplex PCR, and the TCRdb table lists in-frame clones only, not all of them. V, J and clone size derive from that table, while D and trimming were established from the DNA sequence. Of 200,000 to 250,000 clones in the sample, about nine tenths were seen once. These data come from a study of blood T cell repertoires in COVID-19. Study-level information: Sites in the United States, Italy and Spain provided acute and convalescent COVID-19 samples.

Germline V gene lookup returns CDR1 MNHEY and CDR2 SVGAGI. The germline V and J ends were trimmed by 3 bases and 3 bases, with 11 bases remaining between them. There are 14 residues in the CDR3. The TCR comes from a woman aged 30 to 39 who had recovered from COVID-19. The rearrangement links TRBV6-5 to TRBJ1-2, with D possibly TRBD1 on 5 matching bases. The sequencing sample was made of PBMCs or T cells enriched from blood (not recorded which). The DNA of the CDR3 is TGTGCCAGCAGTTATGGAGGGGAAGACTATGGCTACACCTTC. Translated: CASSYGGEDYGYTF.